The present T cell receptor (beta chain) was sequenced within a study of OX40 agonist ivuxolimab in advanced cancers. Sequencing was performed with immunoSEQ multiplex PCR; in TCRdb, only in-frame clones are kept and a portion is missing. The sample lists about 40,000 clones, 88% seen once, with roughly 25% in the top ten. Regarding the study as a whole: Within 6 weeks, CD4+ and CD8+ blood T cells expanded clonally at 0.1 to 3.0 mg/kg.

Per the germline V gene, CDR1 is SQVTM and CDR2 is ANQGSEA. CDR3 length: 14 amino acids. V shed 7 bases and J 8 bases; nucleotides not matched to a gene: 16. This clone qualifies as medium-sized. Its antigen is not identified. The chain carries TRBV29-1 and TRBJ1-2; 7 bases align to TRBD1. The material sequenced was CD4+ or CD8+ T cells sorted from blood, taken in a trial of the OX40 agonist ivuxolimab. The sequence derives from an adult with an advanced solid tumor such as melanoma, head and neck, liver or kidney cancer. CDR3: CSGRDPTGTVGYTF. In DNA form, the CDR3 reads TGCAGCGGTCGAGACCCTACCGGGACAGTCGGCTACACCTTC.